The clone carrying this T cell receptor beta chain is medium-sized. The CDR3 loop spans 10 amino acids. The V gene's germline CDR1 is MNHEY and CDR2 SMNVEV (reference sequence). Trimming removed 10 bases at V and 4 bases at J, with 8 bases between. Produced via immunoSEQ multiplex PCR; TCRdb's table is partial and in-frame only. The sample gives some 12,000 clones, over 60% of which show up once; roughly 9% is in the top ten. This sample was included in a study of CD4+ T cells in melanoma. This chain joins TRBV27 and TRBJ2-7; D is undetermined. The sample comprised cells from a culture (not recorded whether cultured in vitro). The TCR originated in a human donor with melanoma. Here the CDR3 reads CAIPPYEQYF. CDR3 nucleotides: TGTGCCATCCCCCCGTACGAGCAGTACTTC.